The entry that follows covers one TCR beta chain sequence. PCR involved 60 Vbeta and 13 Jbeta primers. This table comes from immunoSEQ multiplex PCR, and its TCRdb copy is limited to in-frame clones, with some not included. The data show some 130,000 clones, roughly 78% seen once. CDR1 LNHDA and CDR2 SQIVND come from the germline V gene (reference sequence). The ends were cut back, 3 bases at V and 1 base at J, with 12 bases in the middle. This CDR3 is built from 15 residues. The data stem from a study of cytomegalovirus exposure and HLA in healthy donors. The chain joins TRBV19 to TRBJ1-1; a weak D match, TRBD1 (6 bases). The sequence derives from a man aged 30-40 years in good health and CMV-seronegative. The specimen sequenced was PBMCs. This CDR3 reads CASSISHRENTEAFF. For the CDR3, the DNA is TGTGCCAGTAGTATCTCCCACAGGGAGAACACTGAAGCTTTCTTT.